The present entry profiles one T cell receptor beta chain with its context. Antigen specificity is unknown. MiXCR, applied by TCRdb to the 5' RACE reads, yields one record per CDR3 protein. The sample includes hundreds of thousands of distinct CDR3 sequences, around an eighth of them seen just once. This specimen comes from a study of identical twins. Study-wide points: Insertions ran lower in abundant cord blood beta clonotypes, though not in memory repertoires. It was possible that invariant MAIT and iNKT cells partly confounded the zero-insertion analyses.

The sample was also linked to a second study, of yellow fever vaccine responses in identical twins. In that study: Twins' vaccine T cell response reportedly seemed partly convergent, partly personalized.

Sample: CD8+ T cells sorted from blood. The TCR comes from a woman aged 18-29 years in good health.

CDR3 DNA: TGTGCCAGCAGTTACCCCGACAGGGACGGTTGGAACACTGAAGCTTTCTTT. It yields the protein CASSYPDRDGWNTEAFF. The chain has TRBV6-5 and TRBJ1-1, with TRBD1 matching 7 bases. The trim removed 2 bases at V and 1 base at J, leaving 10 bases unmatched. The CDR3 runs to 17 residues. CDR1 and CDR2 from the germline V gene are MNHEY and SVGAGI.